Listed below are T cell receptor beta chains from one sample, sequenced in a study of blood T cell repertoires in COVID-19. Profiling relied on immunoSEQ multiplex PCR, and the TCRdb table lists in-frame clones only, not all of them. Of approximately 240,000 clones detected, around 85% appear once; the ten largest clones hold approximately 3%. Sequenced input: PBMCs or T cells enriched from blood (not recorded which). The receptors derive from a woman between 50 and 59 years old in a cohort exposed to, infected with or recovered from COVID-19 (not recorded which). The CDR3 runs from the conserved cysteine through the conserved F or W. A D gene is named only where the DNA matches it firmly. Size values are once, few and many counts, or a class for expanded clones, and some rows have none.

.	TRBV14	.	TRBJ1-5	16	TGTGCCAGCAGCCAAGCGGCCAGGGTTGGCAATCAGCCCCAGCATTTT	CASSQAARVGNQPQHF
TRBD1	TRBV3-1/TRBV3-2	.	TRBJ2-7	15	TGTGCCAGCAGCCAAAGGAGGGACAGGACTCTCGAGCAGTACTTC	CASSQRRDRTLEQYF
TRBD1	TRBV6-2/TRBV6-3	once	TRBJ1-5	16	TGTGCCAGCAGTTATCCCGGACAGGCTATTAATCAGCCCCAGCATTTT	CASSYPGQAINQPQHF
.	TRBV5-4	.	TRBJ1-1	15	TGTGCCAGCAGCTTGGGGGCCGCCCGGAACACTGAAGCTTTCTTT	CASSLGAARNTEAFF
.	TRBV7-9	.	TRBJ2-2	15	TGTGCCAGCAGCTTGGCAGGGGCGAACACCGGGGAGCTGTTTTTT	CASSLAGANTGELFF
.	TRBV10-3	.	TRBJ2-3	13	TGTGCCACCGCGGGGCGCAACACAGATACGCAGTATTTT	CATAGRNTDTQYF
TRBD1	TRBV3-1/TRBV3-2	.	TRBJ1-2	15	TGTGCCAGCAGCTCAGACAGGGGGCCTAACTATGGCTACACCTTC	CASSSDRGPNYGYTF
.	TRBV7-2	.	TRBJ1-1	14	TGTGCCAGCAGCTCCCCGCAGTTGAACACTGAAGCTTTCTTT	CASSSPQLNTEAFF
TRBD1	TRBV2	.	TRBJ2-3	15	TGTGCCAGCAGTGTACAGGGGTCCCACACAGATACGCAGTATTTT	CASSVQGSHTDTQYF
.	TRBV27	.	TRBJ2-5	15	TGTGCCAGCAGTTTACAAGGACAGTACCAAGAGACCCAGTACTTC	CASSLQGQYQETQYF
.	TRBV30	.	TRBJ2-2	12	TGTGCCTGGAGTCTCAACACCGGGGAGCTGTTTTTT	CAWSLNTGELFF
.	TRBV7-6	.	TRBJ1-1	18	TGTGCCAGCACCCTCCCTTTGACAGCTCGGAGTTTTCCCACTGAAGCTTTCTTT	CASTLPLTARSFPTEAFF
.	TRBV27	.	TRBJ2-1	11	TGTGCCAGCGCGGGCTACAATGAGCAGTTCTTC	CASAGYNEQFF